This T cell receptor (beta chain) was observed in a study of breast tumors, draining lymph nodes, adjacent tissues. General study points: Compared with basal-like, luminal-like tumors shared significantly more repertoire with nontumor tissue. Tumor repertoires ranked between lymph nodes and nontumor tissue in diversity, with V and J gene preferences. Most tumor T cells seemingly derive from lymph node, then expand in tumor.

The lymph nodes were axillary draining lymph nodes from breast cancer patients. TCRdb passed the multiplex PCR reads through MiXCR, listing each CDR3 protein once. Seen here are around 120,000 distinct CDR3 sequences, approximately 20% observed once, and the top ten hold less than 4.5%. This clonotype was detected many times. Its specificity is not known. V shed 1 base and J shed 2 bases, with 12 bases lying between them. Germline values: CDR1 SGHDT, CDR2 YYEEEE. The CDR3 is made up of 15 amino acids. Material: axillary lymph node tissue. The genes are TRBV5-6 and TRBJ2-5; the D gene is possibly TRBD2 (6 bases). The receptor was derived from a female donor with breast cancer. Some clones in this sample may be carry-over from other donors' samples. The CDR3 nucleotides read TGTGCCAGCAGCTTGATGGCGGGGATTCAAGAGACCCAGTACTTC. The encoded protein is CASSLMAGIQETQYF.